These 27 T cell receptor beta chains were all obtained from the same sample, sequenced in a study of T cells in Graves' hyperthyroidism and ophthalmopathy. Amplified TCR beta CDR3 regions came from RNA transcripts. HTBI primers drove first-round RT-PCR of the TCR CDR3. MiXCR was run by TCRdb on the multiplex PCR reads, yielding one entry per CDR3 protein. The sample holds roughly 130,000 distinct CDR3 sequences, approximately 20% seen once. Input material: blood. These TCRs come from a woman between 45 and 65 years old with Graves' hyperthyroidism that later progressed to Graves' ophthalmopathy.

This chain links TRBV5-1 with TRBJ1-2, with D tentatively TRBD1 (5 bases). Germline assignment: CDR1 SGHRS and CDR2 YFSETQ. The CDR3 is made up of 14 amino acids. The V gene lost 4 bases and the J gene lost 4 bases, with 14 bases spanning the gap. This chain's CDR3 is CASSVSGTVYGYTF. The CDR3 nucleotides are TGCGCCAGCAGCGTTTCCGGGACGGTCTATGGCTACACCTTC.

This clonotype was recorded at least ten times. V and J are TRBV20-1 and TRBJ1-5; TRBD1 agrees at 9 bases. Germline assignment: CDR1 DFQATT and CDR2 SNEGSKA (reference sequence). J gave up 4 bases and V 3 bases, and 4 bases lay outside the gene matches. The CDR3 contains 14 residues. The CDR3 coding sequence is TGCAGTGCTAGCGCCGGGACAGGGAATCAGCCCCAGCATTTT. The encoded protein is CSASAGTGNQPQHF.

This chain connects TRBV6-1 to TRBJ2-3; 7 bases agree with TRBD1. CDR3 size: 15 residues. After removal of 4 bases from V and 3 bases from J, the junction contained 7 bases not matched to a gene. The germline V gene encodes CDR1 MNHNS and CDR2 SASEGT. Written as DNA, the CDR3 is TGTGCCAGCAGTGCTAGGGGGCTCGGGACAGATACGCAGTATTTT. The encoded protein is CASSARGLGTDTQYF.

The chain carries TRBV7-3 and TRBJ2-1, with a weak D call TRBD2 (6 bases). V dropped 2 bases and J dropped 2 bases, with 10 bases sitting between them. CDR1 and CDR2 (germline): SGHTA, FQGTGA. This CDR3 is 15 amino acids long. The CDR3 nucleotides are TGTGCCAGCAGCTTATTGGAGGGAACCTACAATGAGCAGTTCTTC. It specifies CASSLLEGTYNEQFF.

This clonotype was seen at least ten times. V usage is TRBV7-8 and J usage is TRBJ2-2; TRBD2 might be the D (5 bases). In germline, CDR1 is SGHVS, CDR2 FQNEAQ. This CDR3 has 16 amino acids. Trimming stripped 8 bases from V and 6 bases from J, with 22 bases between. The CDR3 DNA reads as TGTGCCAGCCTCCCAGGACTTCTTATAGGGCCCGGGGAGCTGTTTTTT. It yields the protein CASLPGLLIGPGELFF.

This clonotype was picked up many times. J is TRBJ1-2 and V is TRBV12-3 or TRBV12-4; perhaps TRBD1 as D (6 bases). The CDR3 contains 12 residues. With 6 bases removed from V and 2 bases from J, the gap between germline ends came to 7 bases. As DNA, the CDR3 is TGTGCCAGCAGGGGACAAAACTATGGCTACACCTTC. Residues: CASRGQNYGYTF.

This clonotype appeared many times. The chain combines TRBV18 with TRBJ2-5, with unresolved D. The CDR3 totals 14 residues. Trimming shortened V by 3 bases and J by 3 bases, and 11 bases separated the two germline ends. Germline values: CDR1 KGHSH, CDR2 LQKENI. The CDR3 sequence: CASSPRGAKETQYF. For the CDR3, the DNA is TGTGCCAGCTCACCTAGAGGAGCCAAAGAGACCCAGTACTTC.

The chain carries TRBV20-1 and TRBJ2-7; D remains unclear. Germline loops: CDR1 DFQATT, CDR2 SNEGSKA (reference sequence). Trimming removed 3 bases from V and 0 bases from J, with 12 bases in between. The CDR3 is 14 residues long. CDR3 sequence reads: CSASPRFDSYEQYF. In DNA form, the CDR3 reads TGCAGTGCTAGCCCCAGGTTTGACTCCTACGAGCAGTACTTC.

The rearrangement uses TRBV15 and TRBJ1-1; no reliable D call. Trimming left V 1 base short and J 2 bases short, with 2 bases between. CDR1 is LNHNV and CDR2 is YYDKDF in the germline V gene (reference sequence). The CDR3 extends over 12 amino acids. The CDR3 spells CATSRANTEAFF. The CDR3 DNA sequence: TGTGCCACCAGCAGAGCTAACACTGAAGCTTTCTTT.

This clonotype was detected many times. This chain joins TRBV28 and TRBJ1-2, with 8 bases lining up with TRBD1. The germline gives CDR1 MDHEN, CDR2 SYDVKM. This CDR3 is built from 15 residues. The junction had 15 bases not matched to a gene; V was cut back by 11 bases and J by 4 bases. The CDR3 is CAVDLGTGSSYGYTF. In DNA form, the CDR3 reads TGTGCCGTAGATTTAGGGACAGGAAGTTCCTATGGCTACACCTTC.

This clonotype was observed many times. The chain joins TRBV28 to TRBJ2-1; 11 bases fit TRBD2. This CDR3 contains 19 residues. Germline V gene sequence: CDR1 MDHEN, CDR2 SYDVKM. V lost 5 bases to trimming and J lost 0 bases; unmatched junction nucleotides: 12. The DNA of the CDR3 is TGTGCCAGCAGTCCTCCGCCGGGACTAGCGGTGGTCTCCTACAATGAGCAGTTCTTC. Protein product: CASSPPPGLAVVSYNEQFF.

This clonotype was seen ten or more times. The V and J genes are TRBV2 and TRBJ2-2; D gene uncertain. CDR3 size: 13 residues. Germline-derived CDR1 and CDR2 are SNHLY and FYNNEI. Trimming stripped 7 bases from V and 4 bases from J, with 10 bases between. The CDR3 here is CASTIVRTGELFF. DNA of the CDR3: TGTGCCAGCACCATCGTCCGCACCGGGGAGCTGTTTTTT.

This clonotype was seen repeatedly, ten times or more. This chain joins TRBV27 and TRBJ2-7; D may be TRBD1 (6 bases). From germline, CDR1 is MNHEY and CDR2 SMNVEV (reference sequence). The CDR3 length is 13 residues. V lost 2 bases, J lost 2 bases, and 7 bases lay in between. The CDR3 DNA reads TGTGCCAGCAGTTTAAGGGGGACCTACGAGCAGTACTTC. Its translation: CASSLRGTYEQYF.

This clonotype was detected ten times or more. The chain couples TRBV6-2 or TRBV6-3 to TRBJ2-7; 11 nucleotides match TRBD2. V shed 6 bases, J shed 4 bases, and the junction held 8 bases outside the gene matches. The germline gives CDR1 MNHEY, CDR2 SVGEGT. The CDR3 length is 15 residues. CDR3: CASRASGRTRYEQYF. The DNA of the CDR3 is TGTGCCAGCAGAGCTAGCGGGAGGACACGGTACGAGCAGTACTTC.

This clonotype occurred many times. The chain joins TRBV7-3 to TRBJ2-3, with 13 positions matching TRBD2. The CDR3 covers 15 residues. From germline, CDR1 is SGHTA and CDR2 FQGTGA. Unmatched junction bases numbered 2, after V lost 5 bases and J lost 3 bases. The CDR3 loop reads CASSPLAGGTDTQYF. The DNA of the CDR3 is TGTGCCAGCAGCCCACTAGCGGGGGGGACAGATACGCAGTATTTT.

This rearrangement joins TRBV7-8 to TRBJ1-6, with TRBD1 matching over 8 bases. In germline, CDR1 is SGHVS, CDR2 FQNEAQ. The V segment lost 4 bases and the J segment 10 bases; nucleotides outside the gene matches: 6. This CDR3 comprises 14 residues. As DNA, the CDR3 is TGTGCCAGCAGCTCGGACAGGGTTAGATCACCCCTCCACTTT. Its translation is CASSSDRVRSPLHF.

This chain joins TRBV5-1 and TRBJ1-1; TRBD1 matches at 8 bases. The CDR3 is made up of 14 amino acids. Germline CDR1 and CDR2: SGHRS and YFSETQ. With V trimmed by 4 bases and J by 9 bases, 11 bases remained unmatched. The CDR3 reads CASSGQGGLAQAFF. Written as DNA, the CDR3 is TGCGCCAGCAGCGGACAGGGAGGGCTCGCGCAAGCTTTCTTT.

In its sample, this clonotype was seen many times. The chain links TRBV5-6 to TRBJ2-7; maybe TRBD2 (5 bases). The V end lost 4 bases, the J end lost 6 bases, and 11 bases lay between the germline ends. The CDR3 has 12 amino acids. Germline V gives CDR1 SGHDT, CDR2 YYEEEE. The CDR3 DNA sequence: TGTGCCAGCAGCGAAGGACTCTCCGAGCAGTACTTC. The encoded protein is CASSEGLSEQYF.

J is TRBJ1-4 and V is TRBV20-1, with D maybe TRBD1 (5 bases). V lost 6 bases and J lost 7, with 15 bases in between. CDR1 and CDR2 from the germline V gene are DFQATT and SNEGSKA (reference sequence). This CDR3 has 13 residues. CDR3 DNA: TGCAGTGCCCTCGGACATGGTGGTGAAAAACTGTTTTTT. Translation: CSALGHGGEKLFF.

There are a few counts of this clonotype. J is TRBJ1-1 and V is TRBV28; D is unresolved. Germline CDR1 is MDHEN and CDR2 is SYDVKM. The CDR3 extends over 12 amino acids. Trimming removed 5 bases at V and 10 bases at J, with 14 bases between. The DNA of the CDR3 is TGTGCCAGCAGTCCCCGTACTCGCTCAGCTTTCTTT. Protein product: CASSPRTRSAFF.

There are a few counts of this clonotype. The V and J genes are TRBV12-3 or TRBV12-4 and TRBJ2-7, with 8 bases aligning to TRBD1. This CDR3 contains 14 residues. V dropped 2 bases and J dropped 7; count of bases not matched to a gene: 7. This CDR3 reads CASSLRQGAGEQYF. DNA for the CDR3: TGTGCCAGCAGTTTACGGCAGGGGGCAGGTGAGCAGTACTTC.

The CDR3: CASSFSLAGGSEQFF. CDR3 nucleotide sequence: TGCGCCAGCAGCTTTTCACTAGCGGGAGGTTCTGAGCAGTTCTTC. The rearrangement uses TRBV5-1 and TRBJ2-1; 12 bases fit TRBD2. The CDR3 runs to 15 residues. V lost 2 bases to trimming and J lost 9 bases; unmatched junction nucleotides: 6. Germline values: CDR1 SGHRS, CDR2 YFSETQ.

This clonotype showed up many times. The V gene is TRBV7-9, the J gene TRBJ1-4, with D unresolved. The CDR3 loop spans 16 amino acids. V was shortened by 5 bases and J by 5 bases, with 18 bases between the two germline ends. Germline assignment: CDR1 SEHNR and CDR2 FQNEAQ (reference sequence). The DNA for the CDR3 is TGTGCCAGCAGCGGGCGAAAGCGGGCGACAAATGAAAAACTGTTTTTT. This sequence encodes CASSGRKRATNEKLFF.

V gene TRBV7-6 combines with J gene TRBJ2-3; 11 bases fit TRBD2. The CDR3 is 17 amino acids. Losses at the gene ends were 4 bases for V and 7 bases for J; bases not matched to a gene: 13. The germline CDR1 and CDR2 sequences are SGHVS and FNYEAQ. CDR3 DNA sequence: TGTGCCAGCAGCTCAATACACGGGACTAGCGGACCCTATACGCAGTATTTT. Its translation: CASSSIHGTSGPYTQYF.

In its sample, this clonotype was seen many times. The V gene is TRBV6-1, the J gene TRBJ2-7; D is undetermined. CDR3 length equals 11 residues. Germline-derived CDR1 and CDR2 are MNHNS and SASEGT. V was trimmed by 3 bases and J by 7 bases, leaving 7 bases between them. The CDR3 DNA reads TGTGCCAGCAGTGACACGAGGGAGCAGTACTTC. This encodes CASSDTREQYF.

This clonotype was counted at least ten times. The chain employs TRBV6-5 and TRBJ2-7; a weak D match, TRBD1 (6 bases). Per the germline V gene, CDR1 is MNHEY and CDR2 is SVGAGI. V lost 3 bases and J lost 3, with 12 bases in between. CDR3 length equals 14 residues. The CDR3 nucleotides are TGTGCCAGCAGTTATCGGACAGAGCACTACGAGCAGTACTTC. As protein: CASSYRTEHYEQYF.

This clonotype was picked up many times. The chain is built from TRBV10-3 and TRBJ1-2; D is unclear. V lost 0 bases and J lost 4, with 9 bases in between. The CDR3 has 14 amino acids. Germline V gene sequence: CDR1 ENHRY, CDR2 SYGVKD. The CDR3 sequence: CAISESISTYGYTF. The DNA of the CDR3 is TGTGCCATCAGTGAGTCGATTTCGACCTATGGCTACACCTTC.